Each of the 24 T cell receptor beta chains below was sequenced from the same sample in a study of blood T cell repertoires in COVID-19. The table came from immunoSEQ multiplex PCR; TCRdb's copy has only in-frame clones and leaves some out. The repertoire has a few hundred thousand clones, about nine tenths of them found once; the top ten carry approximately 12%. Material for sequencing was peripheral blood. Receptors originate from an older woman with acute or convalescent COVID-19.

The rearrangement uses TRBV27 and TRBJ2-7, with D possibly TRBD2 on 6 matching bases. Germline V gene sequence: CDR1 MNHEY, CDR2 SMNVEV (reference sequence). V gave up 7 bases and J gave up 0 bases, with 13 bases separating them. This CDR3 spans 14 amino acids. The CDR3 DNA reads TGTGCCAGCATGCCGGCGGGGAGCTCCTACGAGCAGTACTTC. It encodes CASMPAGSSYEQYF.

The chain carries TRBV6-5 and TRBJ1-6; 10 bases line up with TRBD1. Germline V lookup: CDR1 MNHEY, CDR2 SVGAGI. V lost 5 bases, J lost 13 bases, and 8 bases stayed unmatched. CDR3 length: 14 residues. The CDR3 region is CASSPDRGYGPLHF. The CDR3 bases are TGTGCCAGCAGTCCGGACAGGGGGTATGGGCCCCTCCACTTT.

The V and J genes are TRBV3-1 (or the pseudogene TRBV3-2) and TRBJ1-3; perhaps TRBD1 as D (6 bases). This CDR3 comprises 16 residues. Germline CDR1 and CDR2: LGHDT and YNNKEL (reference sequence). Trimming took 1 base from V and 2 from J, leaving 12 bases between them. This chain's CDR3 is CASSQAAGAPGNTIYF. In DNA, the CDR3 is TGTGCCAGCAGCCAAGCGGCGGGGGCCCCTGGAAACACCATATATTTT.

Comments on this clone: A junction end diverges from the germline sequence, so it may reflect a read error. The DNA for the CDR3 is TGTGCCAGCAGTTTAAAGACGGGGGGCCACCGGGACTTT. This sequence encodes CASSLKTGGHRDF. This chain joins TRBV6-2 or TRBV6-3 and TRBJ1-6; tentative D call: TRBD1 (6 bases). In germline, CDR1 is MNHEY, CDR2 SVGEGT. This CDR3 contains 13 residues.

The CDR3: CASNSDFNYGYTF. The DNA of the CDR3 is TGTGCCAGCAATTCCGACTTTAACTATGGCTACACCTTC. The chain joins TRBV25-1 to TRBJ1-2; the D is unclear. Germline V gene sequence: CDR1 MGHDK, CDR2 SYGVNS. Trimming left V 7 bases short and J 1 base short, with 10 bases between. The CDR3 runs 13 residues.

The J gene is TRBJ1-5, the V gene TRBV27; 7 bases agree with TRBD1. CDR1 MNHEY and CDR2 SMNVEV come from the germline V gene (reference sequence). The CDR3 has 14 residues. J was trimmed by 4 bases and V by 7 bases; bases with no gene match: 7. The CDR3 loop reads CASKNRGANQPQHF. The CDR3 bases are TGTGCCAGCAAAAACAGGGGCGCTAATCAGCCCCAGCATTTT.

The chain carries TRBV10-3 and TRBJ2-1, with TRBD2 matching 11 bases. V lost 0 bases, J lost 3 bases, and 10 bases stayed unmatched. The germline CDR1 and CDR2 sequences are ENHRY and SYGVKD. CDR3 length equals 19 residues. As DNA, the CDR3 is TGTGCCATCAGTGAGTCTCCGGGGGCTAGCGGGAGGCACTACAATGAGCAGTTCTTC. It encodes CAISESPGASGRHYNEQFF.

This CDR3 is CASSPTRAAPDTQYF. The DNA of the CDR3 is TGTGCCAGCAGCCCTACGCGGGCAGCCCCAGATACGCAGTATTTT. The V call is TRBV7-2, the J call TRBJ2-3; D might be TRBD2 (5 bases). Germline values: CDR1 SGHTA, CDR2 FQGNSA. This CDR3 spans 15 amino acids. Trimming cost V 5 bases and J 4 bases, with 16 bases left between them.

CDR3: CASSLAGPLAGDEETQYF. The CDR3 coding sequence is TGTGCCAGCAGCTTGGCGGGCCCACTAGCGGGGGACGAAGAGACCCAGTACTTC. V is TRBV5-8 and J is TRBJ2-5; 11 bases agree with TRBD2. Unmatched junction bases numbered 10, after V lost 0 bases and J lost 3 bases. The CDR3 runs to 18 residues. Germline lookup yields CDR1 SGHTS and CDR2 YDEGEE. Complete variable domain (other parts from reference TRBV5-8 and TRBJ2-5): EAGVTQSPTHLIKTRGQQATLRCSPISGHTSVYWYQQALGLGLQFLLWYDEGEERNRGNFPPRFSGRQFPNYSSELNVNALELEDSALYLCASSLAGPLAGDEETQYFGPGTRLLVL.

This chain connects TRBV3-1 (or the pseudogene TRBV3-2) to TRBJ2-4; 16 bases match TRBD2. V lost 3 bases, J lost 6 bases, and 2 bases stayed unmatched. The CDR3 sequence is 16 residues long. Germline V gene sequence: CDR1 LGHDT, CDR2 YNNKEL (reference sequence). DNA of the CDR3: TGTGCCAGCAGCCAGGGACTAGCGGGGGGGAGAAACATTCAGTACTTC. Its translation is CASSQGLAGGRNIQYF.

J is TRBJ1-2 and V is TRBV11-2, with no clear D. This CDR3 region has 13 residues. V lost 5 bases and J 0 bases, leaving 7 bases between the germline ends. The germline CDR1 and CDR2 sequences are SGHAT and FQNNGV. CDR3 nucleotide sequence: TGTGCCAGCAGCGCGACATCTAACTATGGCTACACCTTC. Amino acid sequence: CASSATSNYGYTF.

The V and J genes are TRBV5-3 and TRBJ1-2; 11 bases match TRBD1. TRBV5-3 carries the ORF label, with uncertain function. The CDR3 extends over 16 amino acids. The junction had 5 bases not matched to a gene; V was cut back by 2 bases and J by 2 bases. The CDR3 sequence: CARSFGQGARNYGYTF. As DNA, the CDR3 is TGTGCCAGAAGCTTCGGACAGGGGGCGAGAAACTATGGCTACACCTTC.

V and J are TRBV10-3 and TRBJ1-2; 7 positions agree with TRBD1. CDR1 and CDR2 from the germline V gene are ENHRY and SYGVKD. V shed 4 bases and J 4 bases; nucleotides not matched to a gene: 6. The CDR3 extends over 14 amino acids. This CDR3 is CAISGGTAFYGYTF. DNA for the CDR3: TGTGCCATCAGTGGGGGGACAGCCTTCTATGGCTACACCTTC.

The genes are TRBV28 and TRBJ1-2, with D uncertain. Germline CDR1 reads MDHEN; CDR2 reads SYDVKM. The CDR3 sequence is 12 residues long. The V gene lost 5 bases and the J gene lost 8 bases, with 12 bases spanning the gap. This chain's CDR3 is CASSPTIPGYTF. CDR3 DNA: TGTGCCAGCAGTCCTACCATTCCGGGCTACACCTTC.

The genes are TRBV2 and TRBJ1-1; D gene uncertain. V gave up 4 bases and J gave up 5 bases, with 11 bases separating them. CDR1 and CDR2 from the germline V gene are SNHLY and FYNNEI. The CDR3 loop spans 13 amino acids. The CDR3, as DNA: TGTGCCAGCAGTGTCTTTGTGAGGACTGAAGCTTTCTTT. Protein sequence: CASSVFVRTEAFF.

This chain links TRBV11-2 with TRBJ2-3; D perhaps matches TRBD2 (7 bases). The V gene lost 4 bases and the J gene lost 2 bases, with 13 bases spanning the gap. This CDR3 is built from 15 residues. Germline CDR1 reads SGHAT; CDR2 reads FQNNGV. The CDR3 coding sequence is TGTGCCAGCAGCTCGCGGGGGCCCAACACAGATACGCAGTATTTT. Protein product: CASSSRGPNTDTQYF. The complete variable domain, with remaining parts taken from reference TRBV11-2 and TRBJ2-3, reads EAGVAQSPRYKIIEKRQSVAFWCNPISGHATLYWYQQILGQGPKLLIQFQNNGVVDDSQLPKDRFSAERLKGVDSTLKIQPAKLEDSAVYLCASSSRGPNTDTQYFGPGTRLTVL.

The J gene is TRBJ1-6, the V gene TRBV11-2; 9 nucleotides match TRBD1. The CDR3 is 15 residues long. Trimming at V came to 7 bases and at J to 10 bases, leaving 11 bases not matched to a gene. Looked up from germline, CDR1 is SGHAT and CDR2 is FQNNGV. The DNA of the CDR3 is TGTGCCAGCACCCTGACAGGGGGAGATGAGTCACCCCTCCACTTT. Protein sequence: CASTLTGGDESPLHF.

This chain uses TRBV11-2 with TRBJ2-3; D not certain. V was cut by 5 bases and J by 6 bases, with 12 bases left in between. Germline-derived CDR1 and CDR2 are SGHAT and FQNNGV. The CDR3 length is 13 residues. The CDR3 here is CASSPLARDTQYF. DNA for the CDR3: TGTGCCAGCAGCCCTCTGGCCAGGGATACGCAGTATTTT.

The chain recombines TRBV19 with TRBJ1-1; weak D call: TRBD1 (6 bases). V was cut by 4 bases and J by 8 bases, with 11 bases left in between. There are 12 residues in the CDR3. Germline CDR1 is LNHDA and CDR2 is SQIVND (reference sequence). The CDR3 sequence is CASSTNREEAFF. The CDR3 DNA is TGTGCCAGTAGTACAAACAGGGAAGAAGCTTTCTTT. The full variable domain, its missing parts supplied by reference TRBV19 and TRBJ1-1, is DGGITQSPKYLFRKEGQNVTLSCEQNLNHDAMYWYRQDPGQGLRLIYYSQIVNDFQKGDIAEGYSVSREKKESFPLTVTSAQKNPTAFYLCASSTNREEAFFGQGTRLTVV.

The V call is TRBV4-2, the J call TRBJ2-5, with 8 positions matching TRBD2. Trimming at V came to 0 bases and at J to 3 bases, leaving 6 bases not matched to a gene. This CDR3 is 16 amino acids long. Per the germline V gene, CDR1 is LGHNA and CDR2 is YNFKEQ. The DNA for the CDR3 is TGTGCCAGCAGCCAAGACGGGACTAGAGGGGAAGAGACCCAGTACTTC. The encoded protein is CASSQDGTRGEETQYF.

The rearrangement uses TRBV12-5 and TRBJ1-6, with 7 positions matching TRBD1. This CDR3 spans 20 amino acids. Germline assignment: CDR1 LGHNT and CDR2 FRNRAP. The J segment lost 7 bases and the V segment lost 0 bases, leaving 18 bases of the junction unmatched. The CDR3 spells CASGLVRPDRAVGRNSPLHF. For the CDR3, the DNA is TGTGCTAGTGGTTTGGTACGGCCCGACAGGGCGGTTGGTAGGAATTCACCCCTCCACTTT.

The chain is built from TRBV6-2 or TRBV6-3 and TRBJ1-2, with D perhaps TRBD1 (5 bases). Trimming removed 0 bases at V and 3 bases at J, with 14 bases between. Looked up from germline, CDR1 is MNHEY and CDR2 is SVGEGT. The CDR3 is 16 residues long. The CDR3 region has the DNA TGTGCCAGCAGTTACTCTGCAGGGCGAACTTACTATGGCTACACCTTC. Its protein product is CASSYSAGRTYYGYTF.

CDR3: CAWSGTSGRILVRNEQFF. The DNA for the CDR3 is TGTGCCTGGAGCGGGACTAGCGGGAGGATTCTTGTTAGGAATGAGCAGTTCTTC. The rearrangement uses TRBV30 and TRBJ2-1; 15 nucleotides agree with TRBD2. Germline V gene sequence: CDR1 GTSNPN, CDR2 SVGIG (reference sequence). This CDR3 is 18 amino acids long. The trim removed 3 bases at V and 7 bases at J, leaving 13 bases unmatched.

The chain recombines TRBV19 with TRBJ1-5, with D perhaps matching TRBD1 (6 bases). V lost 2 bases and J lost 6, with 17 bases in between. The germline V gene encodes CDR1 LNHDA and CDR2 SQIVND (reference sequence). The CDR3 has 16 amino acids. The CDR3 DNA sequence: TGTGCCAGTAGTATATTACAGGGAAAGGATAGTCAGCCCCAGCATTTT. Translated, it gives CASSILQGKDSQPQHF.